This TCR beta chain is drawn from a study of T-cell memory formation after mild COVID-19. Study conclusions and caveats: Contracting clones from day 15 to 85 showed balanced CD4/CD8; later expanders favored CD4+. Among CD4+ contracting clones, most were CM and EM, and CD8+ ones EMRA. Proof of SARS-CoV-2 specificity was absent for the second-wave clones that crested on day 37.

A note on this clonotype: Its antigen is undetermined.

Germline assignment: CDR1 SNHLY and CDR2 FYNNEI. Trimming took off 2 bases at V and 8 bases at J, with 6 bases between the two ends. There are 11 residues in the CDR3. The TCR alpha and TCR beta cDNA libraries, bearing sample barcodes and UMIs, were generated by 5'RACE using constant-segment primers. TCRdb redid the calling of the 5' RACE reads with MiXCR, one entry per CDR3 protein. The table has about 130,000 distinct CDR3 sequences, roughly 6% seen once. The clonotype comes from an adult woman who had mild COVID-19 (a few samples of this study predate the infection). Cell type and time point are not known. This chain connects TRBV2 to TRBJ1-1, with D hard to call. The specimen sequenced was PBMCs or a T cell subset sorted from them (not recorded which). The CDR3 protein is CASSEWQEAFF. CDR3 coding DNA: TGTGCCAGCAGTGAATGGCAGGAAGCTTTCTTT.